This passage covers 32 T cell receptor beta chains from one sample sequenced in a study of OX40 agonist ivuxolimab in advanced cancers. TCRdb keeps only in-frame clones here, not all; method: immunoSEQ multiplex PCR. The data hold 70,000 to 80,000 clones, with around 90% observed a single time. Sequencing used CD4+ or CD8+ T cells sorted from blood, obtained in a trial of the OX40 agonist ivuxolimab. These receptors originate from an adult with an advanced solid tumor such as melanoma, head and neck, liver or kidney cancer.

The rearrangement links TRBV27 to TRBJ1-1, with 7 nucleotides matching TRBD1. The J segment lost 7 bases and the V segment lost 1 base, leaving 3 bases of the junction unmatched. CDR3 length: 13 amino acids. CDR1 and CDR2 (germline): MNHEY, SMNVEV (reference sequence). CDR3 residues: CASSLFQGGEAFF. In DNA, the CDR3 is TGTGCCAGCAGTTTATTCCAGGGGGGTGAAGCTTTCTTT.

The chain recombines TRBV15 with TRBJ2-1; D uncertain. This CDR3 has 15 residues. V lost 0 bases and J 4 bases, leaving 10 bases between the germline ends. Per germline, CDR1 LNHNV and CDR2 YYDKDF (reference sequence). This CDR3 reads CATSRDYIPYNEQFF. The DNA of the CDR3 is TGTGCCACCAGCAGAGATTATATCCCGTACAATGAGCAGTTCTTC.

V and J are TRBV7-6 and TRBJ2-7; D is unclear. With 1 base removed from V and 6 bases from J, the gap between germline ends came to 10 bases. The CDR3 consists of 13 residues. Germline CDR1 reads SGHVS; CDR2 reads FNYEAQ. CDR3 loop: CASSLGLSSEQYF. The CDR3 DNA reads as TGTGCCAGCAGCTTAGGGCTTTCGTCCGAGCAGTACTTC.

The rearrangement joins TRBV2 to TRBJ1-6; D ambiguous. Trimming cost V 4 bases and J 6 bases, with 4 bases left between them. CDR3 length: 12 residues. In germline, CDR1 is SNHLY, CDR2 FYNNEI. The CDR3 DNA sequence: TGTGCCAGCAGTGTCGGTAATTCACCCCTCCACTTT. This gives the protein CASSVGNSPLHF. Full variable domain (remainder filled in from reference TRBV2 and TRBJ1-6): EPEVTQTPSHQVTQMGQEVILRCVPISNHLYFYWYRQILGQKVEFLVSFYNNEISEKSEIFDDQFSVERPDGSNFTLKIRSTKLEDSAMYFCASSVGNSPLHFGNGTRLTVT.

In its sample, this clone was seen once. The chain links TRBV2 to TRBJ2-2; D uncertain. There are 13 residues in the CDR3. CDR1 SNHLY and CDR2 FYNNEI come from the germline V gene. With 8 bases removed from V and 6 bases from J, the gap between germline ends came to 13 bases. In DNA form, the CDR3 reads TGTGCCAGCTACTCTACACTATCCGGGGAGCTGTTTTTT. Translating gives CASYSTLSGELFF.

The chain combines TRBV5-8 with TRBJ1-5, with 9 positions matching TRBD1. The CDR3 consists of 14 residues. V lost 3 bases and J lost 8; bases outside the gene matches: 6. Germline lookup yields CDR1 SGHTS and CDR2 YDEGEE. As DNA, the CDR3 is TGTGCCAGCAGCTCGGGACAGGGAGAGAAGCCCCAGCATTTT. Amino acids: CASSSGQGEKPQHF.

This chain links TRBV6-6 with TRBJ1-1; no firm D call. This CDR3 has 14 amino acids. Germline V gene sequence: CDR1 MNHNY, CDR2 SVGAGI (reference sequence). Deletions cut 3 bases from V and 1 base from J, with 9 bases between. The CDR3 loop reads CASSYPERNTEAFF. DNA of the CDR3: TGTGCCAGCAGTTATCCGGAGCGGAACACTGAAGCTTTCTTT.

This clone has only one observation. The V and J genes are TRBV2 and TRBJ1-5, with D possibly being TRBD1 (6 bases). CDR3 length: 13 amino acids. Between the trimmed V and J ends, which lost 7 bases and 5 bases, there was a span of 12 bases. Germline CDR1 reads SNHLY; CDR2 reads FYNNEI. The CDR3 DNA reads TGTGCCAGCACTGGGACACCGTATCAGCCCCAGCATTTT. This gives the protein CASTGTPYQPQHF.

The genes are TRBV9 and TRBJ2-3; 8 nucleotides agree with TRBD2. The junction had 5 bases not matched to a gene; V was cut back by 0 bases and J by 2 bases. The CDR3 runs 16 residues. Per the germline V gene, CDR1 is SGDLS and CDR2 is YYNGEE. CDR3 nucleotide sequence: TGTGCCAGCAGCGTAGAAAGCGGGAGTTACACAGATACGCAGTATTTT. Translating gives CASSVESGSYTDTQYF.

CDR3 in amino acids: CASRQSTGQGASYEQYF. CDR3 nucleotide sequence: TGCGCCAGCAGACAAAGTACAGGACAGGGGGCTTCCTACGAGCAGTACTTC. The V gene is TRBV5-1, the J gene TRBJ2-7; TRBD1 matches at 11 bases. The length of the CDR3 is 17 residues. Germline V gene lookup returns CDR1 SGHRS and CDR2 YFSETQ. V dropped 5 bases and J dropped 1; count of bases not matched to a gene: 11.

The V call is TRBV19, the J call TRBJ2-3; D call uncertain. This CDR3 contains 14 residues. Germline V gives CDR1 LNHDA, CDR2 SQIVND (reference sequence). The V gene lost 4 bases and the J gene lost 2 bases, with 10 bases spanning the gap. CDR3 protein: CASSSTATTDTQYF. DNA of the CDR3: TGTGCCAGTAGTAGTACAGCCACCACAGATACGCAGTATTTT.

The chain joins TRBV10-2 to TRBJ1-2, with 7 nucleotides matching TRBD1. There are 15 residues in the CDR3. CDR1 is WSHSY, CDR2 SAAADI, per germline. After removal of 3 bases from V and 8 bases from J, the junction contained 12 bases not matched to a gene. The CDR3, as DNA: TGCGCCAGCAGTGACCAGAACAGGGGTCCTCGAGGCTACACCTTC. Protein sequence: CASSDQNRGPRGYTF.

The V gene is TRBV14, the J gene TRBJ2-5; D is uncertain. The ends were cut back, 3 bases at V and 6 bases at J, with 11 bases in the middle. In germline, CDR1 is SGHDN, CDR2 FVKESK. CDR3 size: 13 residues. CDR3 DNA: TGTGCCAGCAGCCAGACTGGTGTGCAGACCCAGTACTTC. Its translation is CASSQTGVQTQYF.

The chain uses TRBV19 and TRBJ2-7, with D possibly matching TRBD1 (6 bases). The CDR3 sequence is 18 residues long. V lost 5 bases, J lost 4 bases, and 27 bases lay in between. Germline V gene sequence: CDR1 LNHDA, CDR2 SQIVND (reference sequence). Here the CDR3 DNA reads TGTGCCAGTAGTCCACACATTTCACCGGGACACCCATCTTACGAGCAGTACTTC. This gives the protein CASSPHISPGHPSYEQYF.

The CDR3 loop is CASSPGTSGSFTDTQYF. Here the CDR3 DNA reads TGTGCCAGCAGCCCCGGGACTAGCGGGAGTTTCACAGATACGCAGTATTTT. This rearrangement joins TRBV7-9 to TRBJ2-3; 14 bases line up with TRBD2. V gave up 5 bases and J gave up 2 bases; unmatched junction bases: 6. This CDR3 spans 17 amino acids. CDR1 SEHNR and CDR2 FQNEAQ come from the germline V gene (reference sequence).

V usage is TRBV6-1 and J usage is TRBJ2-1; tentative D call: TRBD2 (5 bases). Per germline, CDR1 MNHNS and CDR2 SASEGT. Trimming took 5 bases from V and 4 from J, leaving 15 bases between them. This CDR3 is built from 15 residues. CDR3 coding DNA: TGTGCCAGCAGTAGGCCGGCTAGCCTTTACAATGAGCAGTTCTTC. Protein product: CASSRPASLYNEQFF.

The CDR3 DNA follows: TGTGCCAGCAGTTTATCGCCCGGGGCGGCGGGAAGGGCAGATACGCAGTATTTT. Encoded protein: CASSLSPGAAGRADTQYF. The V gene is TRBV27, the J gene TRBJ2-3; maybe TRBD2 (6 bases). CDR1 MNHEY and CDR2 SMNVEV come from the germline V gene (reference sequence). Trimming shortened V by 0 bases and J by 4 bases, and 20 bases separated the two germline ends. The CDR3 loop spans 18 amino acids.

The chain carries TRBV19 and TRBJ2-2; D remains ambiguous. Looked up from germline, CDR1 is LNHDA and CDR2 is SQIVND (reference sequence). The CDR3 contains 14 residues. V gave up 7 bases and J gave up 4 bases, with 13 bases separating them. This chain's CDR3 is CASIRRKGTGELFF. Written as DNA, the CDR3 is TGTGCCAGTATTCGGAGAAAGGGCACCGGGGAGCTGTTTTTT.

The chain recombines TRBV21-1 with TRBJ2-1; the DNA was not used to check the table's D call, TRBD1. TRBV21-1 is deemed a pseudogene. This CDR3 region has 13 residues. Here the CDR3 DNA reads TGTGCCAGCAGCAAATGTGGCCCCCATGAGCAGTTCTTC. It specifies CASSKCGPHEQFF.

The rearrangement uses TRBV19 and TRBJ2-1; 8 nucleotides line up with TRBD2. J gave up 0 bases and V 0 bases, and 4 bases lay outside the gene matches. From germline, CDR1 is LNHDA and CDR2 SQIVND (reference sequence). There are 17 residues in the CDR3. The CDR3 spells CASSIEGTRSSYNEQFF. CDR3 in DNA: TGTGCCAGTAGTATAGAAGGGACTAGAAGCTCCTACAATGAGCAGTTCTTC. The full variable domain, in which reference TRBV19 and TRBJ2-1 provide the parts outside the CDR3, is DGGITQSPKYLFRKEGQNVTLSCEQNLNHDAMYWYRQDPGQGLRLIYYSQIVNDFQKGDIAEGYSVSREKKESFPLTVTSAQKNPTAFYLCASSIEGTRSSYNEQFFGPGTRLTVL.

The rearrangement links TRBV4-3 to TRBJ1-4; TRBD1 agrees at 7 bases. Germline-derived CDR1 and CDR2 are LGHNA and YSLEER. After removal of 0 bases from V and 4 bases from J, the junction contained 23 bases not matched to a gene. This CDR3 is 22 amino acids long. CDR3 sequence reads: CASSQDSWTGQPITRNNEKLFF. CDR3 sequence (DNA): TGCGCCAGCAGCCAAGATTCCTGGACAGGCCAACCCATTACTCGGAATAATGAAAAACTGTTTTTT.

V is TRBV18 and J is TRBJ2-1; 11 nucleotides agree with TRBD2. Germline V gives CDR1 KGHSH, CDR2 LQKENI. The CDR3 is 16 amino acids. Unmatched junction bases numbered 9, after V lost 4 bases and J lost 7 bases. CDR3 protein: CASSQQVTSGINEQFF. The CDR3 DNA sequence: TGTGCCAGCTCACAGCAGGTGACTAGCGGGATTAATGAGCAGTTCTTC.

This chain connects TRBV10-3 to TRBJ1-3; 7 positions match TRBD1. Germline V gives CDR1 ENHRY, CDR2 SYGVKD. With V trimmed by 10 bases and J by 3 bases, 9 bases remained unmatched. This CDR3 spans 14 amino acids. CDR3 DNA: TGTGCCACCACAGGGGACCTACTTGGAAACACCATATATTTT. Amino acid sequence: CATTGDLLGNTIYF.

The V gene is TRBV19, the J gene TRBJ1-4, with 7 bases aligning to TRBD1. Germline V gene data show CDR1 as LNHDA and CDR2 as SQIVND (reference sequence). V lost 4 bases, J lost 5 bases, and 7 bases stayed unmatched. CDR3 size: 15 residues. As DNA, the CDR3 is TGTGCCAGTAGTACTGGACAGGCCATAAATGAAAAACTGTTTTTT. Translation gives CASSTGQAINEKLFF. Using reference TRBV19 and TRBJ1-4 for the parts outside the CDR3, the full variable domain is DGGITQSPKYLFRKEGQNVTLSCEQNLNHDAMYWYRQDPGQGLRLIYYSQIVNDFQKGDIAEGYSVSREKKESFPLTVTSAQKNPTAFYLCASSTGQAINEKLFFGSGTQLSVL.

This clone appeared once. The chain employs TRBV7-6 and TRBJ2-6; D unclear. The V gene lost 5 bases and the J gene lost 4 bases, with 18 bases spanning the gap. The CDR3 length is 17 residues. Germline assignment: CDR1 SGHVS and CDR2 FNYEAQ. CDR3 DNA sequence: TGTGCCAGCAGCCAACAACCCCGAGGCGCGGGGGCCAACGTCCTGACTTTC. Its protein product is CASSQQPRGAGANVLTF.

The rearrangement joins TRBV19 to TRBJ2-5; 11 nucleotides match TRBD1. Germline V gene sequence: CDR1 LNHDA, CDR2 SQIVND (reference sequence). V shed 5 bases and J 4 bases; nucleotides not matched to a gene: 6. The CDR3 consists of 15 residues. The DNA of the CDR3 is TGTGCCAGTAGTCCCCGGACAGGGGGCGTAGAGACCCAGTACTTC. It yields the protein CASSPRTGGVETQYF.

V gene TRBV15 combines with J gene TRBJ2-7; TRBD1 agrees at 8 bases. V shed 3 bases and J 7 bases; nucleotides not matched to a gene: 11. The CDR3 totals 15 residues. Per the germline V gene, CDR1 is LNHNV and CDR2 is YYDKDF (reference sequence). The CDR3 DNA is TGTGCCACCAGCAGGGCCGGGACAGGTAAAGGAGAGCAGTACTTC. Its protein is CATSRAGTGKGEQYF.

Note on this clone: The sample contains more than one DNA sequence encoding this CDR3. V is TRBV30 and J is TRBJ2-5; no reliable D call. Germline CDR1 reads GTSNPN; CDR2 reads SVGIG (reference sequence). CDR3 length equals 11 residues. Deletions cut 1 base from V and 4 bases from J, with 4 bases between. CDR3 residues: CAWSARETQYF. The DNA for the CDR3 is TGTGCCTGGAGTGCACGAGAGACCCAGTACTTC.

The chain couples TRBV9 to TRBJ2-3; tentative D call: TRBD2 (5 bases). The CDR3 sequence is 15 residues long. Per germline, CDR1 SGDLS and CDR2 YYNGEE. The V and J ends lost 5 bases and 4 bases respectively, with 17 bases between them. CDR3 DNA sequence: TGTGCCAGCAGTCGCCTGGGAGCGCTCGCAGATACGCAGTATTTT. This sequence encodes CASSRLGALADTQYF.

The chain employs TRBV30 and TRBJ2-2, with TRBD1 matching 7 bases. The V gene's germline CDR1 is GTSNPN and CDR2 SVGIG (reference sequence). There are 13 residues in the CDR3. With V trimmed by 1 base and J by 5 bases, 1 base remained unmatched. The CDR3 protein is CAWSETGTGELFF. In DNA form, the CDR3 reads TGTGCCTGGAGTGAGACAGGGACCGGGGAGCTGTTTTTT. Together with reference TRBV30 and TRBJ2-2, the CDR3 gives the full variable domain: SQTIHQWPATLVQPVGSPLSLECTVEGTSNPNLYWYRQAAGRGLQLLFYSVGIGQISSEVPQNLSASRPQDRQFILSSKKLLLSDSGFYLCAWSETGTGELFFGEGSRLTVL.

The rearrangement links TRBV30 to TRBJ1-5; 7 bases fit TRBD1. This CDR3 is 17 amino acids long. Germline CDR1 GTSNPN, CDR2 SVGIG (reference sequence). With V trimmed by 0 bases and J by 0 bases, 8 bases remained unmatched. CDR3 sequence (DNA): TGTGCCTGGAGTGTTACAAGGACAGGCGATAGCAATCAGCCCCAGCATTTT. Translation gives CAWSVTRTGDSNQPQHF.

J is TRBJ1-2 and V is TRBV4-2; 7 nucleotides align to TRBD1. The CDR3 totals 14 residues. Germline V CDR1 and CDR2: LGHNA, YNFKEQ. The trim removed 6 bases at V and 7 bases at J, leaving 11 bases unmatched. CDR3 coding DNA: TGTGCCAGCAGGACCCTTGACAGGGCAGGTGGCTACACCTTC. It is translated as CASRTLDRAGGYTF.